This T cell receptor beta chain was identified during a study of cytomegalovirus exposure and HLA in healthy donors. Notes on the study in general: Subsequent analysis revealed that first-cohort TCR clusters tended to co-occur in the approximately 120 validation repertoires. TCR sequences were mostly rare, though some public TCRs occurred in many donors. The investigators catalogued some 160 TCR beta chains as cytomegalovirus-associated.

Profiled with immunoSEQ multiplex PCR; TCRdb holds only in-frame clones, not every one. The sample has some 170,000 clones, roughly 90% seen once; the top ten hold around 4.4%. Concerning this clone itself: Its antigen remains unknown.

Germline CDR1 SGHTA, CDR2 FQGTGA. This CDR3 contains 15 residues. V was pared by 5 bases and J by 0 bases, with 2 bases of the junction left unmatched. This chain connects TRBV7-3 to TRBJ2-1; 9 bases fit TRBD2. The receptor was derived from a young man in good health and CMV-seropositive. Material: PBMCs. CDR3 nucleotides: TGTGCCAGCAGCCCAGCGGGAGGCTCCTACAATGAGCAGTTCTTC. Protein product: CASSPAGGSYNEQFF.